The present T cell receptor beta chain was sequenced within a study of technical replicates of blood from several donors. TCRdb's copy holds only in-frame clones and misses some; the assay was immunoSEQ multiplex PCR. The sample shows fewer than 85,000 clones, 85% to 95% of them seen only once. Germline V gene sequence: CDR1 MGHRA, CDR2 YSYEKL. V was pared by 0 bases and J by 4 bases, with 5 bases of the junction left unmatched. This CDR3 spans 15 amino acids. This receptor was identified in a human donor in good health. The rearrangement links TRBV4-1 to TRBJ2-7; TRBD2 matches at 8 bases. The specimen sequenced was T cells isolated from PBMCs. The CDR3 loop is CASSQDTGRGYEQYF. As DNA, the CDR3 is TGCGCCAGCAGCCAAGATACCGGGAGGGGGTACGAGCAGTACTTC.